This is a list of T cell receptor beta chains from one sample in a study of CD8 T cells in ankylosing spondylitis. Via MiXCR, TCRdb re-called the 5' RACE reads, giving one row per CDR3 protein. The sample lists over 75,000 distinct CDR3 sequences, about 9% occurring once. Sequenced: blood, either unsorted or a sorted T cell fraction (not recorded which). The receptors were gathered from a male donor with ankylosing spondylitis or in good health (not recorded which). Both conserved end residues are part of each CDR3. D genes are given only for firm matches.

>NA|TRBV28
CASSLWPREQYF
>TRBD2|TRBV20-1
CSGEMGGSSYEQYF
>NA|TRBV5-1
CASSFLTGGYTF
>NA|TRBV30
CAWSTNWGSYEQYF
>NA|TRBV19
CAFNVPGQPQHF
>NA|TRBV7-9
CASSSPRDPHEQFF
>NA|TRBV27
CASSGGDWLNYGYTF
>TRBD1|TRBV20-1
CSARGDRADGGYTF
>TRBD2|TRBV24-1
CAASYPGGTSGGAEAKNIQYF
>NA|TRBV6-5
CASSYRGLQTDTQYF
>NA|TRBV7-3
CASSLTGAYEQYF
>NA|TRBV4-2
CASSQAFLSTDTQYF
>NA|TRBV7-9
CASSPRGAQETQYF
>TRBD1|TRBV28
CASTFGTATYEQYF
>NA|TRBV20-1
CSASLGSNSGANVLTF
>NA|TRBV5-1
CASSLGSAGKGNTQYF
>TRBD2|TRBV12-3/TRBV12-4
CASSLSQRGVLYTEQFF
>TRBD2|TRBV9
CASSVGSGGSYEQYF
>TRBD1|TRBV5-1
CAIQDRDTDTQYF
>TRBD1|TRBV5-6
CASSLAGTGGVEAFF
>NA|TRBV7-2
CASSPEWVSSYEQYF
>TRBD1|TRBV30
CASSQGTDEKLFF
>TRBD2|TRBV7-3
CASSPGTSKQTQYF
>NA|TRBV3-1
CASTRGRSYNEQFF